This T cell receptor (beta chain) came from a study of cytomegalovirus exposure and HLA in healthy donors. Study conclusions and caveats: Analysis was carried out at a later point, and it linked a missense DCLRE1C variant to TCR beta V- and J-gene trimming. Among the CMV-associated chains, a few were confirmed in vitro as specific for CMV antigens. Presence/absence analyses rested on an assumption that sequencing depth was roughly uniform across donors. Previous analysis showed most TCR beta V segments were productive about 90% or about 30% of the time.

PCR primers comprised 60 Vbeta and 13 Jbeta primers. The method was immunoSEQ multiplex PCR; TCRdb's version includes in-frame clones alone and lacks a portion of them. The data contain some 200,000 clones, 82% of them singletons. Worth noting for this clone: Its specificity is unknown.

Between the trimmed V and J ends, which lost 3 bases and 9 bases, there was a span of 11 bases. CDR3 size: 11 residues. CDR1 and CDR2 (germline): DFQATT, SNEGSKA (reference sequence). Material: PBMCs. The TCR was taken from a boy younger than 10 in good health and CMV-seronegative. The genes are TRBV20-1 and TRBJ1-1, with D unclear. The CDR3, as DNA: TGCAGTGCTAGGGCCCGGGAGAAAGCTTTCTTT. It is translated as CSARAREKAFF.